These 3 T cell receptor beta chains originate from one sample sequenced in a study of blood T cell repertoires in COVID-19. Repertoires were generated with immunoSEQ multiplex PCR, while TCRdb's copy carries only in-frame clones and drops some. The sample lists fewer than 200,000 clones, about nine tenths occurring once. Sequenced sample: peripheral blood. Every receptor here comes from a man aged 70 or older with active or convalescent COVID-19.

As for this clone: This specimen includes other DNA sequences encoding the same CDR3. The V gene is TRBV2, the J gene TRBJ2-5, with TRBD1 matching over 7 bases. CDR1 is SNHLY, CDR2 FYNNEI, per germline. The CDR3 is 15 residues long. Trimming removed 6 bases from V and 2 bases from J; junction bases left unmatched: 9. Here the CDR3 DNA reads TGTGCCAGCAGCGCACTTACAGGGGCGCAAGAGACCCAGTACTTC. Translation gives CASSALTGAQETQYF.

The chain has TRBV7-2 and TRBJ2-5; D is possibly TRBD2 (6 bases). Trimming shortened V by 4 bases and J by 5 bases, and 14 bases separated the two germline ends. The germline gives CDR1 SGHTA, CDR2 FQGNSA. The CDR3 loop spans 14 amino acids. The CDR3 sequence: CASSSNGGTETQYF. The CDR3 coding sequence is TGTGCCAGCAGCTCAAACGGGGGAACGGAGACCCAGTACTTC.

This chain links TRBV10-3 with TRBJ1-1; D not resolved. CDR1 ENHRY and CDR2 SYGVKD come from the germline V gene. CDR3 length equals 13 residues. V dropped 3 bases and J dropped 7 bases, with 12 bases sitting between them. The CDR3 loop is CAISDSGGIEAFF. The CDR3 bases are TGTGCCATCAGTGACAGTGGAGGGATTGAAGCTTTCTTT.